This T cell receptor beta chain was sequenced during a study of Ad26.COV2.S vaccination and SARS-CoV-2 variants. The CDR3 totals 13 residues. With 2 bases removed from V and 4 bases from J, the gap between germline ends came to 8 bases. Germline V gives CDR1 SGHAT, CDR2 FQNNGV. TCRdb keeps only in-frame clones here, not all; method: immunoSEQ multiplex PCR. The sample has fewer than 600,000 clones; 80% to 90% are singletons. The treatment is: some 20 received Ad26.COV2.S at low or high dose, single or two shots; about 5 received placebo; per-sample allocation not given. Day 63 after the first vaccine or placebo injection was the time point for sampling.

The sample here was peripheral blood, taken in a trial of Ad26.COV2.S vaccine versus placebo. This clonotype was obtained from a person between 18 and 65 years old who received the Ad26.COV2.S COVID-19 vaccine or a placebo. The chain employs TRBV11-2 and TRBJ2-5; weak D call: TRBD2 (5 bases). The CDR3 loop is CASSLSGRETQYF. CDR3 sequence (DNA): TGTGCCAGCAGCTTAAGCGGCCGAGAGACCCAGTACTTC.